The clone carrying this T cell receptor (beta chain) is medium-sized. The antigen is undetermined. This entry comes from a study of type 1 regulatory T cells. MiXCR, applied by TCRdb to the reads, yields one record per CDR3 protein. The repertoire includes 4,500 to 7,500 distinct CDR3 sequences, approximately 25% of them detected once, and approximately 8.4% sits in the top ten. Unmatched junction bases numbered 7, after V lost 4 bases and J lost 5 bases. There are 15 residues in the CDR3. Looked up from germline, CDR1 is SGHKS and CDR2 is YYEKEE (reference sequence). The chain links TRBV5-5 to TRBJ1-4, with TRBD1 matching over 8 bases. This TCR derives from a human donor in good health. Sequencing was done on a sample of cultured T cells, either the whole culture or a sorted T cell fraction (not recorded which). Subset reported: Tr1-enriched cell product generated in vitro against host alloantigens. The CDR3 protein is CASSRLTGENEKLFF. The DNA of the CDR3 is TGTGCCAGCAGCCGATTGACAGGGGAGAATGAAAAACTGTTTTTT.